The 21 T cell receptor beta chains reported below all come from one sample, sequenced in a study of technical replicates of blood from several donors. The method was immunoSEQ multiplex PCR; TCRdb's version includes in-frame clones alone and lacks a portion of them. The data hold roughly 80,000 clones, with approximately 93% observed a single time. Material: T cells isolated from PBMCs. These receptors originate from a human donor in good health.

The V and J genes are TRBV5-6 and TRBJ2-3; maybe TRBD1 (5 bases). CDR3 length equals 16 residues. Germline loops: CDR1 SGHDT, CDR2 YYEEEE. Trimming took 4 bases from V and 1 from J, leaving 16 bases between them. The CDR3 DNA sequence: TGTGCCAGCAGCCTGAGACAGACTTACCGCACAGATACGCAGTATTTT. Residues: CASSLRQTYRTDTQYF. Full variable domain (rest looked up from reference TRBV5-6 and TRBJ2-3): DAGVTQSPTHLIKTRGQQVTLRCSPKSGHDTVSWYQQALGQGPQFIFQYYEEEERQRGNFPDRFSGHQFPNYSSELNVNALLLGDSALYLCASSLRQTYRTDTQYFGPGTRLTVL.

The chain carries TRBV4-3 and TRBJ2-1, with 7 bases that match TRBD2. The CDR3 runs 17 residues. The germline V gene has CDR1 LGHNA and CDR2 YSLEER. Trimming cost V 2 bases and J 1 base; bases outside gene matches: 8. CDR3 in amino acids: CASSQSSGGWSYNEQFF. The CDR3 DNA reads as TGCGCCAGCAGCCAATCTAGCGGTGGGTGGTCCTACAATGAGCAGTTCTTC.

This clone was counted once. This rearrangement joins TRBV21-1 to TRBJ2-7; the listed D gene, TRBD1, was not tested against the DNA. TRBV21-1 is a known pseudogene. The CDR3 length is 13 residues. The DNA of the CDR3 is TGTGCCAGCAGCAAAGTTCCGTGGGCCGAGCAGTACTTC. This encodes CASSKVPWAEQYF.

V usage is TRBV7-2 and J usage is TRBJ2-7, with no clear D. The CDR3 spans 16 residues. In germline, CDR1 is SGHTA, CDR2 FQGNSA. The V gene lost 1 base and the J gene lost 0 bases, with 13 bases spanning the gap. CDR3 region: CASSLDGGRSSYEQYF. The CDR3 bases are TGTGCCAGCAGCTTAGATGGCGGCCGAAGCTCCTACGAGCAGTACTTC.

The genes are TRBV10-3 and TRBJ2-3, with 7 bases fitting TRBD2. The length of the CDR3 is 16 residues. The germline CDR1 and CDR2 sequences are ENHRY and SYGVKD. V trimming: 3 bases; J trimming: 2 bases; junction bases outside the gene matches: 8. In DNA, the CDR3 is TGTGCCATCAGTGATGCCGGGACTACCACCACAGATACGCAGTATTTT. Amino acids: CAISDAGTTTTDTQYF.

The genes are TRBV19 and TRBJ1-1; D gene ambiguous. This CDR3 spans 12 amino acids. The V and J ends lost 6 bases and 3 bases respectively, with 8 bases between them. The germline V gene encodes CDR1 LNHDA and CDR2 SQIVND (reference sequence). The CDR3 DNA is TGTGCCAGTAGAAGGACTTACACTGAAGCTTTCTTT. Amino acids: CASRRTYTEAFF.

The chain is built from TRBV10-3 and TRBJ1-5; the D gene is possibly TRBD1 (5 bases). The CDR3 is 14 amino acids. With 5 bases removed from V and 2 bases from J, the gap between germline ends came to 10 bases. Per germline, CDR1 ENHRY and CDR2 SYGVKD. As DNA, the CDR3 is TGTGCCATCAGTAGGGGCGCGGGCAATCAGCCCCAGCATTTT. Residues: CAISRGAGNQPQHF.

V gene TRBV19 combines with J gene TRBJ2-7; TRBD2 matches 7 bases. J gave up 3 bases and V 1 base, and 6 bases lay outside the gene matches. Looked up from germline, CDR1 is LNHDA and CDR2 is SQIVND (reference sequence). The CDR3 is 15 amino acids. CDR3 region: CASSIGAGVDYEQYF. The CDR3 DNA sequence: TGTGCCAGTAGTATAGGCGCGGGAGTTGACTACGAGCAGTACTTC.

The CDR3 loop is CASRSSGSSYNEQFF. The CDR3 DNA follows: TGCGCCAGCAGGTCTAGCGGGAGCTCCTACAATGAGCAGTTCTTC. The V and J genes are TRBV5-1 and TRBJ2-1; 10 bases match TRBD2. Germline values: CDR1 SGHRS, CDR2 YFSETQ. V lost 5 bases to trimming and J lost 0 bases; unmatched junction nucleotides: 2. The CDR3 runs 15 residues.

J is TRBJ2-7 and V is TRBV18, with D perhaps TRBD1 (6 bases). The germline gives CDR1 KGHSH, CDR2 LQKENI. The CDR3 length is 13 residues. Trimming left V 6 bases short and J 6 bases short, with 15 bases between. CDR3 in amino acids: CASSKQGGIEQYF. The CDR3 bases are TGTGCCAGCTCGAAACAGGGTGGCATCGAGCAGTACTTC.

CDR3 DNA: TGTGCCAGCAGCTTGTACCCTACAGGAACAGATACGCAGTATTTT. This sequence encodes CASSLYPTGTDTQYF. The chain combines TRBV5-4 with TRBJ2-3; D may be TRBD1 (5 bases). This CDR3 comprises 15 residues. The germline V gene has CDR1 SGHNT and CDR2 YYREEE (reference sequence). With 1 base removed from V and 3 bases from J, the gap between germline ends came to 12 bases. The complete variable domain, with remaining parts taken from reference TRBV5-4 and TRBJ2-3, reads ETGVTQSPTHLIKTRGQQVTLRCSSQSGHNTVSWYQQALGQGPQFIFQYYREEENGRGNFPPRFSGLQFPNYSSELNVNALELDDSALYLCASSLYPTGTDTQYFGPGTRLTVL.

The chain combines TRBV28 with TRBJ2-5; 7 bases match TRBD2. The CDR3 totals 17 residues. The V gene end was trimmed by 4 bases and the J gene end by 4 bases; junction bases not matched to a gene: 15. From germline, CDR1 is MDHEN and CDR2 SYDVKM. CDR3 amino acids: CASSSQGGRMTRETQYF. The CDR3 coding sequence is TGTGCCAGCAGTTCCCAGGGAGGGCGAATGACCCGAGAGACCCAGTACTTC.

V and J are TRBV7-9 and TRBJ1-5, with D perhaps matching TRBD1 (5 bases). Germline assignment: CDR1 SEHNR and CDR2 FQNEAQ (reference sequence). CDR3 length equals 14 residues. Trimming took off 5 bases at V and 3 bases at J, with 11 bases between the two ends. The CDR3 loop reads CASSVGGLNQPQHF. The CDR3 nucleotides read TGTGCCAGCAGCGTTGGGGGACTCAATCAGCCCCAGCATTTT.

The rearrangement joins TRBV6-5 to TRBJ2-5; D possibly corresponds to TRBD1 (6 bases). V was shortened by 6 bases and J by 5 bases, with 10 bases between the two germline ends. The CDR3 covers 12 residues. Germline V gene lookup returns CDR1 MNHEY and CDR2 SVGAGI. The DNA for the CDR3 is TGTGCCAGCAGACGCCAGGGGGAGACCCAGTACTTC. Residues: CASRRQGETQYF.

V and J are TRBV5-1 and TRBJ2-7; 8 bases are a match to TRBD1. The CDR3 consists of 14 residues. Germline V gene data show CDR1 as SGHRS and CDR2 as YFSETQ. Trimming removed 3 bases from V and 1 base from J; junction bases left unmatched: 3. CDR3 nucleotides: TGCGCCAGCAGCTACTGGACAGGGTCCTACGAGCAGTACTTC. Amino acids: CASSYWTGSYEQYF. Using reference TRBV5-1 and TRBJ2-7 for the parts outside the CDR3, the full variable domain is KAGVTQTPRYLIKTRGQQVTLSCSPISGHRSVSWYQQTPGQGLQFLFEYFSETQRNKGNFPGRFSGRQFSNSRSEMNVSTLELGDSALYLCASSYWTGSYEQYFGPGTRLTVT.

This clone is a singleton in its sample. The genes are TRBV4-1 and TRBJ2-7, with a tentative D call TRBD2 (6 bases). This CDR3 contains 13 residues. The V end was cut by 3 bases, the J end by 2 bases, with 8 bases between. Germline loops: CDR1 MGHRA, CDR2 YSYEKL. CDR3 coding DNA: TGCGCCAGCAGCCACCCGGGGGCCTACGAGCAGTACTTC. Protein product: CASSHPGAYEQYF.

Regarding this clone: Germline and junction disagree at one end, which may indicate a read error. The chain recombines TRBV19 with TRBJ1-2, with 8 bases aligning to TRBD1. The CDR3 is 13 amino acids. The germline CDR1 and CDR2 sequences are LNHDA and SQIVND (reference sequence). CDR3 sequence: CASSTRIQGEYTF. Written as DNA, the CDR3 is TGTGCCAGCAGTACCCGTATACAGGGGGAGTACACCTTC.

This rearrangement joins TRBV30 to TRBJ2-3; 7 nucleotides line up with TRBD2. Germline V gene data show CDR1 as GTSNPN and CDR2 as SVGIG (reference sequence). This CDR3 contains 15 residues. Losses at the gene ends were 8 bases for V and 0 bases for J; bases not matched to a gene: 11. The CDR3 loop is CARNSREESTDTQYF. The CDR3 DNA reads TGTGCCAGAAATAGTCGGGAGGAAAGCACAGATACGCAGTATTTT.

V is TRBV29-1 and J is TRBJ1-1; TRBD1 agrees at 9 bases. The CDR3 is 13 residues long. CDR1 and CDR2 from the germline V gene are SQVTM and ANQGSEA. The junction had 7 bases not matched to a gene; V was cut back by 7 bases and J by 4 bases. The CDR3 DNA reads TGCAGCGGGGGGGAGACAGGGGGCACTGAAGCTTTCTTT. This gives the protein CSGGETGGTEAFF.

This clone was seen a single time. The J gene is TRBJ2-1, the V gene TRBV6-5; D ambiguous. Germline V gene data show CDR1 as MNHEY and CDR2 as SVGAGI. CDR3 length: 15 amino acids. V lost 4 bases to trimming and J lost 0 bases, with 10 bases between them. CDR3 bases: TGTGCCAGCAGTTTCTCCCACGGCTCCTACAATGAGCAGTTCTTC. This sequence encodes CASSFSHGSYNEQFF.

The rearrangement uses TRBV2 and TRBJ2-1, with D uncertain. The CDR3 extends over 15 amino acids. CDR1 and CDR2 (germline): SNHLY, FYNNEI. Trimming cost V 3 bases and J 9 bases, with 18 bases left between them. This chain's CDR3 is CASSEFFPASGEQFF. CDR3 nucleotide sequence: TGTGCCAGCAGTGAGTTTTTCCCCGCCTCGGGTGAGCAGTTCTTC.